Below are 9 T cell receptor beta chains sequenced from a single sample in a study of blood T cell repertoires in COVID-19. The assay was immunoSEQ multiplex PCR, and TCRdb's table has in-frame clones only and misses some. Of 45,000 to 55,000 clones in the sample, roughly 80% are singletons; the top ten hold 2.6%. The sample taken for sequencing was peripheral blood. Source of these receptors: a man aged 45-65 years with acute or convalescent COVID-19.

Points on this clone: The junction and the germline gene differ at one end; a read error may be behind it. The chain is built from TRBV7-6 and TRBJ2-3, with a possible D match to TRBD1 (6 bases). This CDR3 spans 11 amino acids. Germline V gene sequence: CDR1 SGHVS, CDR2 FNYEAQ. In nucleotides, the CDR3 is TGTGCCAGCAGTCTGGGGGCCCCTCAACATTTT. As protein: CASSLGAPQHF. The complete variable domain, with remaining parts taken from reference TRBV7-6 and TRBJ2-3, reads GAGVSQSPRYKVTKRGQDVALRCDPISGHVSLYWYRQALGQGPEFLTYFNYEAQQDKSGLPNDRFSAERPEGSISTLTIQRTEQRDSAMYRCASSLGAPQHFGPGTRLTVL.

In its sample, this clone was seen once. The chain employs TRBV6-5 and TRBJ1-3, with no clear D. Trimming removed 6 bases from V and 8 bases from J, with 8 bases in between. Germline lookup yields CDR1 MNHEY and CDR2 SVGAGI. The CDR3 consists of 11 residues. CDR3 amino acids: CASRLEDTIYF. CDR3 nucleotide sequence: TGTGCCAGCAGACTGGAGGACACCATATATTTT.

The rearrangement uses TRBV2 and TRBJ1-2; weak D call: TRBD1 (5 bases). The CDR3 sequence is 12 residues long. V was trimmed by 7 bases and J by 8 bases, leaving 14 bases between them. The germline V gene encodes CDR1 SNHLY and CDR2 FYNNEI. The CDR3 here is CASMWGERGYTF. CDR3 DNA sequence: TGTGCCAGCATGTGGGGCGAACGGGGCTACACCTTC. Using reference TRBV2 and TRBJ1-2 for the parts outside the CDR3, the full variable domain is EPEVTQTPSHQVTQMGQEVILRCVPISNHLYFYWYRQILGQKVEFLVSFYNNEISEKSEIFDDQFSVERPDGSNFTLKIRSTKLEDSAMYFCASMWGERGYTFGSGTRLTVV.

The chain has TRBV6-5 and TRBJ2-1; D may be TRBD2 (5 bases). Trimming pared 0 bases from V and 8 bases from J, leaving 14 bases between. This CDR3 is built from 15 residues. Germline lookup yields CDR1 MNHEY and CDR2 SVGAGI. Here the CDR3 DNA reads TGTGCCAGCAGTTACTCGGACCCCTCGGGGTATGAGCAGTTCTTC. Amino acid sequence: CASSYSDPSGYEQFF.

The rearrangement joins TRBV7-8 to TRBJ1-5; a possible D gene is TRBD1 (5 bases). This CDR3 region has 14 residues. Per the germline V gene, CDR1 is SGHVS and CDR2 is FQNEAQ. Trimming cost V 5 bases and J 3 bases, with 11 bases left between them. The CDR3 DNA sequence: TGTGCCAGCAGCCCAGACAGTTCCAATCAGCCCCAGCATTTT. As protein: CASSPDSSNQPQHF.

This clone occurred a few times. V gene TRBV5-1 combines with J gene TRBJ2-7; 11 nucleotides align to TRBD2. The CDR3 contains 17 residues. J was trimmed by 7 bases and V by 0 bases; bases with no gene match: 12. The germline gives CDR1 SGHRS, CDR2 YFSETQ. The CDR3 is CASSLDSSGRPLREQYF. As DNA, the CDR3 is TGCGCCAGCAGCTTGGATTCTAGCGGGAGGCCCCTTCGGGAGCAGTACTTC.

The V call is TRBV6-1, the J call TRBJ2-3, with D maybe TRBD2 (6 bases). Germline V gene data show CDR1 as MNHNS and CDR2 as SASEGT. The CDR3 runs to 18 residues. Trimming took off 2 bases at V and 2 bases at J, with 20 bases between the two ends. CDR3 sequence reads: CASSEYMGLGTFTDTQYF. Written as DNA, the CDR3 is TGTGCCAGCAGTGAATATATGGGATTGGGGACTTTCACAGATACGCAGTATTTT.

This chain joins TRBV6-2 or TRBV6-3 and TRBJ2-1; 7 nucleotides line up with TRBD2. V dropped 6 bases and J dropped 8; count of bases not matched to a gene: 7. Germline V gene lookup returns CDR1 MNHEY and CDR2 SVGEGT. The CDR3 is 13 residues long. This CDR3 is CASSRTRWDEQFF. The CDR3 DNA follows: TGTGCCAGCAGCCGGACTAGGTGGGATGAGCAGTTCTTC.

V gene TRBV9 combines with J gene TRBJ2-1; tentative D call: TRBD2 (6 bases). Germline V gives CDR1 SGDLS, CDR2 YYNGEE. This CDR3 is 16 amino acids long. Between the trimmed V and J ends, which lost 4 bases and 3 bases, there was a span of 17 bases. CDR3 sequence reads: CASSPLYGTGYNEQFF. CDR3 coding DNA: TGTGCCAGCAGCCCCCTGTACGGGACTGGCTACAATGAGCAGTTCTTC.